Detailed here is one TCR beta chain. V trimming: 8 bases; J trimming: 6 bases; junction bases outside the gene matches: 12. CDR1 is MNHNY and CDR2 is SVGAGI in the germline V gene (reference sequence). The CDR3 runs 15 residues. This entry belongs to a study of blood T cell repertoires in COVID-19. Study details: T cells, B-cell-depleted T cells, or PBMCs provided the cDNA or gDNA that served as material.

Original methodology: Reference gene primer amplification gave nucleated cell count estimates. This table comes from immunoSEQ multiplex PCR, and its TCRdb copy is limited to in-frame clones, with some not included. V and J calls and clone size follow that table, whereas D and trimming were derived from the DNA. There are approximately 63,000 clones in the sample; roughly 87% occur only once, and 4.5% to 6% lies in the top ten. V gene TRBV6-6 combines with J gene TRBJ2-2; TRBD1 aligns across 7 bases. The origin of this receptor is a man at least 80 years old in a cohort sampled during active COVID-19. Sequenced input: peripheral blood. CDR3 in DNA: TGTGCCAGCGGAGAACAGGGGACCAGAGCCGGGGAGCTGTTTTTT. It codes for CASGEQGTRAGELFF.